A single sample gave rise to the 10 T cell receptor beta chains below, sequenced in a study of cytomegalovirus exposure and HLA in healthy donors. Both 60 Vbeta primers and 13 Jbeta primers went into the PCR. TCRdb's copy holds only in-frame clones and misses some; the assay was immunoSEQ multiplex PCR. The sample carries over 150,000 clones, around four fifths recorded once. The sample comprised PBMCs. Source of these receptors: a woman between 50 and 59 years old in good health and CMV-seronegative.

A single count supports this clone. This chain joins TRBV7-2 and TRBJ1-1; D not certain. The CDR3 is 13 residues long. Germline values: CDR1 SGHTA, CDR2 FQGNSA. The germline V and J ends were trimmed by 5 bases and 2 bases, with 9 bases remaining between them. CDR3 loop: CASSPYPNTEAFF. The CDR3 DNA reads TGTGCCAGCAGCCCCTACCCTAACACTGAAGCTTTCTTT.

The chain links TRBV19 to TRBJ1-1; TRBD1 aligns across 7 bases. Germline V CDR1 and CDR2: LNHDA, SQIVND (reference sequence). This CDR3 has 14 residues. J lost 6 bases, V lost 5 bases, and 9 bases had no gene match. CDR3 DNA sequence: TGTGCCAGTAGTCCCCGACAGGGTATTTCTGAAGCTTTCTTT. This gives the protein CASSPRQGISEAFF.

DNA of the CDR3: TGTGCCAGCAGCGCACTCAAGACAGGGGCGAGGGCAACTAATGAAAAACTGTTTTTT. This encodes CASSALKTGARATNEKLFF. V gene TRBV9 combines with J gene TRBJ1-4, with 8 bases fitting TRBD1. The junction had 13 bases not matched to a gene; V was cut back by 3 bases and J by 0 bases. This CDR3 has 19 residues. Germline-derived CDR1 and CDR2 are SGDLS and YYNGEE.

The gene calls are TRBV2 and TRBJ2-1; D is unresolved. The germline V and J ends were trimmed by 7 bases and 0 bases, with 7 bases remaining between them. This CDR3 contains 13 residues. Germline lookup yields CDR1 SNHLY and CDR2 FYNNEI. The CDR3: CASKESSYNEQFF. Written as DNA, the CDR3 is TGTGCCAGCAAGGAGTCCTCCTACAATGAGCAGTTCTTC.

The genes are TRBV7-2 and TRBJ2-1, with 8 bases fitting TRBD2. CDR3 length: 14 residues. J lost 9 bases, V lost 5 bases, and 9 bases had no gene match. Germline V gene lookup returns CDR1 SGHTA and CDR2 FQGNSA. Here the CDR3 reads CASSRGRLAGEQFF. In DNA, the CDR3 is TGTGCCAGCAGCCGAGGGCGGCTAGCGGGTGAGCAGTTCTTC.

This chain uses TRBV15 with TRBJ1-5; 9 nucleotides line up with TRBD1. V dropped 8 bases and J dropped 6; count of bases not matched to a gene: 5. CDR3 length: 13 residues. CDR1 LNHNV and CDR2 YYDKDF come from the germline V gene (reference sequence). CDR3 protein: CATEQGAGQPQHF. In DNA form, the CDR3 reads TGTGCCACCGAACAGGGGGCCGGTCAGCCCCAGCATTTT.

Remarks on this clone: The same CDR3 is also encoded by other DNA sequences in this sample. The rearrangement links TRBV5-8 to TRBJ2-7, with D possibly matching TRBD1 (5 bases). Per germline, CDR1 SGHTS and CDR2 YDEGEE. Trimming removed 2 bases from V and 2 bases from J, with 11 bases in between. The CDR3 extends over 14 amino acids. The CDR3: CASSFSGNPYEQYF. The CDR3 DNA sequence: TGTGCCAGCAGCTTTTCAGGGAACCCCTACGAGCAGTACTTC.

This clone occurred a few times. The chain joins TRBV10-3 to TRBJ2-7; possibly TRBD2 for D (6 bases). In germline, CDR1 is ENHRY, CDR2 SYGVKD. V lost 7 bases to trimming and J lost 1 base, with 14 bases between them. The CDR3 loop spans 14 amino acids. The CDR3 DNA reads TGTGCCATCAAACTAGCCAGGGCGTCCTACGAGCAGTACTTC. Its protein product is CAIKLARASYEQYF.

The chain combines TRBV19 with TRBJ1-1; D unclear. From germline, CDR1 is LNHDA and CDR2 SQIVND (reference sequence). V was shortened by 5 bases and J by 1 base, with 8 bases between the two germline ends. The CDR3 loop spans 13 amino acids. DNA of the CDR3: TGTGCCAGTAGTGGGCATAGGAACACTGAAGCTTTCTTT. Amino acids: CASSGHRNTEAFF.

The chain couples TRBV5-4 to TRBJ2-2; perhaps TRBD2 as D (7 bases). The CDR3 runs to 16 residues. With 5 bases removed from V and 6 bases from J, the gap between germline ends came to 20 bases. From germline, CDR1 is SGHNT and CDR2 YYREEE (reference sequence). CDR3 region: CASSSFGGQFAGELFF. The CDR3 bases are TGTGCCAGCAGTTCTTTCGGGGGGCAGTTCGCCGGGGAGCTGTTTTTT.